This T cell receptor beta chain was identified during a study of vaccination effects on CD4 cells after COVID-19. Across the study: Every well got fewer than 2.5 million PBMC, which were grown with about 10 IU/ml IL-2 and around 10 ug/ml peptides.

Germline V lookup: CDR1 SNHLY, CDR2 FYNNEI. Trimming removed 11 bases from V and 2 bases from J; junction bases left unmatched: 3. There are 13 residues in the CDR3. Only in-frame clones appear in the TCRdb table, and some are missing; sequencing was by immunoSEQ multiplex PCR. The data contain 65,000 to 80,000 clones, approximately 77% of them singletons. A word on this clone: Its antigen remains unknown.

Subsequent to 10 days of culture, CD4+ T cells were isolated. General study results and limits: The study got few convalescent patients and did not collect any early post-infection timepoints.

The receptor's source is a human donor who received a COVID-19 vaccine. The specimen comprised CD4+ T cells from PBMCs cultured without peptide, sampled before COVID-19 vaccination. The chain couples TRBV2 to TRBJ2-3, with TRBD1 matching over 11 bases. CDR3 bases: TGTGCCGGACAGGGGGCGTTCACAGATACGCAGTATTTT. Its translation is CAGQGAFTDTQYF.